Reported below is one T cell receptor (beta chain). Antigen: not known. The data belong to a study of CD8 T cells in ankylosing spondylitis. Study-level results: Ankylosing spondylitis blood appeared to carry a characteristic TCR beta motif of 7 or 8 highly homologous variants. Earlier reports found some motif variants in synovial fluid and blood in reactive arthritis.

TCRdb redid the calling of the 5' RACE reads with MiXCR, one entry per CDR3 protein. This table holds fewer than 750,000 distinct CDR3 sequences, under 20% found once. The sequence derives from a male donor with ankylosing spondylitis. Sequences were obtained from blood, either unsorted or a sorted T cell fraction (not recorded which).

The CDR3 loop is CASSLGRSALWSSYNEQFF. The CDR3 DNA follows: TGTGCCAGCAGCTTAGGCAGGTCAGCTCTTTGGAGCTCCTACAATGAGCAGTTCTTC. The rearrangement uses TRBV5-4 and TRBJ2-1; D unresolved. The CDR3 length is 19 residues. V was cut by 2 bases and J by 0 bases, with 21 bases left in between. CDR1 and CDR2 (germline): SGHNT, YYREEE (reference sequence).